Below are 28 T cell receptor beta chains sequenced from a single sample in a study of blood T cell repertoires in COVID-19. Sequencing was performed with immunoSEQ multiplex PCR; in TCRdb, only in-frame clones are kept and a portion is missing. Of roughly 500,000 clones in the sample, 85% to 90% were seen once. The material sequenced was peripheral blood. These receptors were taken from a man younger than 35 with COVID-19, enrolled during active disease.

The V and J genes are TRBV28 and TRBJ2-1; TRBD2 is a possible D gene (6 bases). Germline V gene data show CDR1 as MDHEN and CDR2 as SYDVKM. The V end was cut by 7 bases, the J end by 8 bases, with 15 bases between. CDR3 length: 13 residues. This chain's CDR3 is CASNREKLDEQFF. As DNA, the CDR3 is TGTGCCAGCAACCGGGAGAAACTAGATGAGCAGTTCTTC.

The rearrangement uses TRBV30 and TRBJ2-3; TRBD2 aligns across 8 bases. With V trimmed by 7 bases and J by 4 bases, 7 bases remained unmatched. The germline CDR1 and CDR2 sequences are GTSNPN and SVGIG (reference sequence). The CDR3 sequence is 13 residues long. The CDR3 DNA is TGTGCCTTAGGACTAGCAGGCGCAGATACGCAGTATTTT. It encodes CALGLAGADTQYF.

CDR3 nucleotides: TGCGCCAGCAGTGACCTCCGGACTAGCGGGAGGAGGGCAGATACGCAGTATTTT. Translating gives CASSDLRTSGRRADTQYF. The genes are TRBV10-1 and TRBJ2-3, with 14 nucleotides matching TRBD2. The J segment lost 4 bases and the V segment lost 3 bases, leaving 9 bases of the junction unmatched. This CDR3 is built from 18 residues. CDR1 and CDR2 (germline): WNHNN, SYGVQD (reference sequence).

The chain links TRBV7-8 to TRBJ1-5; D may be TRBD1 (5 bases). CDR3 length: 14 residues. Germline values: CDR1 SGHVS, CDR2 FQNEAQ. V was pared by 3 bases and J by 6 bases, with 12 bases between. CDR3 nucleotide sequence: TGTGCCAGCAGCTTGGGGGGGTCGAGTCAGCCCCAGCATTTT. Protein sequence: CASSLGGSSQPQHF.

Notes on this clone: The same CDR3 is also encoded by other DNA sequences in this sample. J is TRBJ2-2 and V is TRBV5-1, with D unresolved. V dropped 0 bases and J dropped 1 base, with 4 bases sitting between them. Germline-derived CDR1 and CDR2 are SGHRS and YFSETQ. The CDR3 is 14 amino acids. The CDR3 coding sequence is TGCGCCAGCAGCTTGGGGCAGAACACCGGGGAGCTGTTTTTT. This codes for CASSLGQNTGELFF.

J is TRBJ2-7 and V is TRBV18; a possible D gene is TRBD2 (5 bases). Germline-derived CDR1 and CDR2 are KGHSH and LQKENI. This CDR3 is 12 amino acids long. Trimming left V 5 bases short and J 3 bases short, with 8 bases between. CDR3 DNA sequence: TGTGCCAGCTCAACCCGGGACTACGAGCAGTACTTC. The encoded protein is CASSTRDYEQYF.

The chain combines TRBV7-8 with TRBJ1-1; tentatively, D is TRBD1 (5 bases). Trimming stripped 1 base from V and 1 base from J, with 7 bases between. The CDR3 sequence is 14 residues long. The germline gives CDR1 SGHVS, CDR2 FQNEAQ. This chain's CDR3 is CASSLGTGNTEAFF. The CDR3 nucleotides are TGTGCCAGCAGCTTAGGTACAGGGAACACTGAAGCTTTCTTT.

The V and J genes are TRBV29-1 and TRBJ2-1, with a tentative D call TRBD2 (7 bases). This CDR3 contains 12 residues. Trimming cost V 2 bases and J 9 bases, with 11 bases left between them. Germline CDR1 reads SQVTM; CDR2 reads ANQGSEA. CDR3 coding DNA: TGCAGCGTTGAATCGGGGGGCGGTGAGCAGTTCTTC. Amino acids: CSVESGGGEQFF.

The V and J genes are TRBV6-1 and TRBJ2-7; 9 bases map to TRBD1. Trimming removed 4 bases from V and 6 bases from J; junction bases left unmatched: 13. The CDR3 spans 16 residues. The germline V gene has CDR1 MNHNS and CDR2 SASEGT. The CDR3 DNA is TGTGCCAGCAGTGGCGGCTTAACACAGGGGGCGGTCGAGCAGTACTTC. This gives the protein CASSGGLTQGAVEQYF.

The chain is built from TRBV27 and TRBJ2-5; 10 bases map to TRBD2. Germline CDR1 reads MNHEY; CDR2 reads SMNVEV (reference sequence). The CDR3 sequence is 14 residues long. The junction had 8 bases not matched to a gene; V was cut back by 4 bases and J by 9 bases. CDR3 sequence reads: CASSSGLADRSQYF. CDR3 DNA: TGTGCCAGCAGTTCAGGACTAGCGGACCGTTCCCAGTACTTC.

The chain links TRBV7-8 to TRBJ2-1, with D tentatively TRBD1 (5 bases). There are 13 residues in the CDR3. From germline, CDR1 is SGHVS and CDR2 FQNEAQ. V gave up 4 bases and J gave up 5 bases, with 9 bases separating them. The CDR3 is CASSWLQDNEQFF. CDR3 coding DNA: TGTGCCAGCAGCTGGCTACAGGACAATGAGCAGTTCTTC.

The CDR3 coding sequence is TGTGCCAGCAGCCGGGGACTAGCGGGAGGCGGGGAGCTGTTTTTT. Translation gives CASSRGLAGGGELFF. The rearrangement joins TRBV5-8 to TRBJ2-2, with 15 bases lining up with TRBD2. V lost 4 bases and J lost 7; bases outside the gene matches: 2. CDR1 SGHTS and CDR2 YDEGEE come from the germline V gene. The CDR3 spans 15 residues.

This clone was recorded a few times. The CDR3: CASSAGQGITEAFF. CDR3 nucleotides: TGCGCCAGCAGCGCCGGACAGGGAATCACTGAAGCTTTCTTT. The chain recombines TRBV5-1 with TRBJ1-1; 8 nucleotides agree with TRBD1. The CDR3 extends over 14 amino acids. With 4 bases clipped from V and 4 bases from J, the junction kept 6 bases outside the gene matches. Per germline, CDR1 SGHRS and CDR2 YFSETQ.

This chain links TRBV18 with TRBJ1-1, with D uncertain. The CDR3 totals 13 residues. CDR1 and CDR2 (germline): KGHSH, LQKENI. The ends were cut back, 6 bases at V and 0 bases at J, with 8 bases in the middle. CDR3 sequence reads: CASSPTLNTEAFF. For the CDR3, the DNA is TGTGCCAGCTCCCCGACACTGAACACTGAAGCTTTCTTT.

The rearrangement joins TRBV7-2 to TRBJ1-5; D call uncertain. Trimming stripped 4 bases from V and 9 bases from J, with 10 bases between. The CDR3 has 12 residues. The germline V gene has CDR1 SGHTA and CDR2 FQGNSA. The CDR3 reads CASSSNAGPQHF. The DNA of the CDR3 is TGTGCCAGCAGCTCCAACGCGGGGCCCCAGCATTTT.

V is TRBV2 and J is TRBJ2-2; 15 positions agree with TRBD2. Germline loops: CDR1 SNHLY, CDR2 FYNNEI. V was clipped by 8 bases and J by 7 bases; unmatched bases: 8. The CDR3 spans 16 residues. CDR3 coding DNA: TGTGCCAGCCAGAAGGGACTAGCGGGGGGAGTCGGGGAGCTGTTTTTT. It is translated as CASQKGLAGGVGELFF.

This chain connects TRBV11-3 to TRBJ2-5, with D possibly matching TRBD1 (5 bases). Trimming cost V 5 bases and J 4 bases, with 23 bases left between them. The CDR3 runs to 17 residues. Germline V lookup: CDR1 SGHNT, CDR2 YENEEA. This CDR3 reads CASSPIFGREKGETQYF. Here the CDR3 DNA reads TGTGCCAGCAGCCCTATCTTCGGCAGGGAAAAAGGAGAGACCCAGTACTTC.

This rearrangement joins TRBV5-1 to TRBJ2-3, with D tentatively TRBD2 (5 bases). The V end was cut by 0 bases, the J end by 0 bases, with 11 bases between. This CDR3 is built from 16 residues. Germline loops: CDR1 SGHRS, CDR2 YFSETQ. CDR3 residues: CASSLEGSASTDTQYF. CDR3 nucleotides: TGCGCCAGCAGCTTGGAAGGGAGTGCTAGCACAGATACGCAGTATTTT.

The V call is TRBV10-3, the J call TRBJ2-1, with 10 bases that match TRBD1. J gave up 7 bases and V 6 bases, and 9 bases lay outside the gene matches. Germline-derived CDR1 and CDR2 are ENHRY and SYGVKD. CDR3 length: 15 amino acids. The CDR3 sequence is CAISPDRGQVNEQFF. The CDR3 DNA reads TGTGCCATCAGCCCCGACAGGGGGCAGGTTAATGAGCAGTTCTTC.

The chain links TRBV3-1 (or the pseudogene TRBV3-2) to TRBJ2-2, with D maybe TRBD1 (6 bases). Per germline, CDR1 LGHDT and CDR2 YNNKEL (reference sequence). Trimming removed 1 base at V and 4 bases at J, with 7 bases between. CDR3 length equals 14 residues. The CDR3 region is CASSQGTVTGELFF. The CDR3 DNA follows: TGTGCCAGCAGCCAAGGGACAGTCACCGGGGAGCTGTTTTTT.

As DNA, the CDR3 is TGCGCCAGCAGCCAGGTCGGGATGAGTGAAAATGAGCAGTTCTTC. Amino acid sequence: CASSQVGMSENEQFF. The rearrangement uses TRBV4-1 and TRBJ2-1, with D maybe TRBD2 (5 bases). The CDR3 is made up of 15 amino acids. The germline V gene encodes CDR1 MGHRA and CDR2 YSYEKL. The V end lost 3 bases, the J end lost 7 bases, and 16 bases lay between the germline ends.

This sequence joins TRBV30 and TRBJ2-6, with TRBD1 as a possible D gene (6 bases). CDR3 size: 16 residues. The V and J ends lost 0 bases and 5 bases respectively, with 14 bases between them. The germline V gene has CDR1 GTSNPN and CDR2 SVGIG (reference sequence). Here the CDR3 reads CAWSVLGQGRANVLTF. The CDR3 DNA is TGTGCCTGGAGTGTACTCGGTCAGGGGAGGGCCAACGTCCTGACTTTC.

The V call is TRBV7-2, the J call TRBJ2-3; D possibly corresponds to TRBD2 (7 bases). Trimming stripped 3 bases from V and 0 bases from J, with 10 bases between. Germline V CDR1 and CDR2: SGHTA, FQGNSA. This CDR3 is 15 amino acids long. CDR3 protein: CASSFGGPSTDTQYF. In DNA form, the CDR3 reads TGTGCCAGCAGCTTCGGGGGGCCTAGCACAGATACGCAGTATTTT.

The CDR3 coding sequence is TGTGCCAGCAGTTTCCTAGCGGGAGGGGCGGAGACCCAGTACTTC. Translated, it gives CASSFLAGGAETQYF. The V call is TRBV28, the J call TRBJ2-5, with TRBD2 matching over 12 bases. The junction had 4 bases not matched to a gene; V was cut back by 3 bases and J by 5 bases. Germline CDR1 is MDHEN and CDR2 is SYDVKM. The CDR3 length is 15 residues.

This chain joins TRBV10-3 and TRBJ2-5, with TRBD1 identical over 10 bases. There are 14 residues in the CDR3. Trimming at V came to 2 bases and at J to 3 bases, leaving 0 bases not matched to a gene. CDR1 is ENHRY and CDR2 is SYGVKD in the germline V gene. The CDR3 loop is CAISEGTGEETQYF. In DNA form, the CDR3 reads TGTGCCATCAGTGAGGGGACAGGGGAAGAGACCCAGTACTTC.

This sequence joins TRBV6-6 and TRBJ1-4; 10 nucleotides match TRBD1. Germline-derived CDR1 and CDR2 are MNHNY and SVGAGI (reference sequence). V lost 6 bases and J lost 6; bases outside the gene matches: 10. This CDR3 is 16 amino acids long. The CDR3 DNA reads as TGTGCCAGCAGCCCGGGGGGACAGGGGCAACATGAAAAACTGTTTTTT. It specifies CASSPGGQGQHEKLFF.

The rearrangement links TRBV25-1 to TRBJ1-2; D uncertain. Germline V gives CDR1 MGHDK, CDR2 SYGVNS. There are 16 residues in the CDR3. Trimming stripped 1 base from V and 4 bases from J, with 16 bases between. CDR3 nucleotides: TGTGCCAGCAGTGAATCGCGGTCGTCAACCCTCTATGGCTACACCTTC. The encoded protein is CASSESRSSTLYGYTF.

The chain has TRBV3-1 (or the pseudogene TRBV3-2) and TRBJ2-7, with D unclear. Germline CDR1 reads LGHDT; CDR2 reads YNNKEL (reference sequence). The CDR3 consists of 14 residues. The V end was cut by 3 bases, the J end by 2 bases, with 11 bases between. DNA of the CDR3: TGTGCCAGCAGCCAGGCCTCCACCCCCTACGAGCAGTACTTC. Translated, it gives CASSQASTPYEQYF.